This T cell receptor beta chain was retrieved from a study of blood T cell repertoires in COVID-19. Repertoires were generated with immunoSEQ multiplex PCR, while TCRdb's copy carries only in-frame clones and drops some. The sample comprises roughly 100,000 clones, around 81% of which are singletons, and approximately 40% rests with the top ten. Germline V gene sequence: CDR1 MNHEY, CDR2 SVGEGT. This CDR3 is 12 amino acids long. V was clipped by 5 bases and J by 10 bases; unmatched bases: 6. The TCR sequence derives from a man older than 75 with acute or convalescent COVID-19. Sequences were obtained from peripheral blood. The chain couples TRBV6-2 or TRBV6-3 to TRBJ1-2, with 8 positions matching TRBD1. The chain's CDR3 is CASSETGADYTF. The CDR3 DNA sequence: TGTGCCAGCAGTGAGACAGGGGCGGACTACACCTTC.